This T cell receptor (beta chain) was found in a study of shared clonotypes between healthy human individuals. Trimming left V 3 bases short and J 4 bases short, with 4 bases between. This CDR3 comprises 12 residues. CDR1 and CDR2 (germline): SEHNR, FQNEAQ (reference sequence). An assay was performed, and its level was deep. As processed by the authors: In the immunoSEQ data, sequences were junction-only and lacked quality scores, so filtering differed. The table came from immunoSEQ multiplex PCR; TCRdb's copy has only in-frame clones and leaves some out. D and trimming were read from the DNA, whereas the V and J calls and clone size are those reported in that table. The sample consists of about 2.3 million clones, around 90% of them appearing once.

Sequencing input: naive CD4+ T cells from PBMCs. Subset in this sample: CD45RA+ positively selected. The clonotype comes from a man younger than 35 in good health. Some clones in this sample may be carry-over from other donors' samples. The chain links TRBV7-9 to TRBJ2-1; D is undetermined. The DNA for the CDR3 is TGTGCCAGCAGCTTCCAATACAATGAGCAGTTCTTC. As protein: CASSFQYNEQFF.